The sequence of this T cell receptor beta chain was determined in a study of shared T cell receptors in the human thymus. The V gene's germline CDR1 is MDHEN and CDR2 SYDVKM. This CDR3 has 15 residues. The J segment lost 8 bases and the V segment lost 2 bases, leaving 7 bases of the junction unmatched. Produced via immunoSEQ multiplex PCR; TCRdb's table is partial and in-frame only. Found here are around 730,000 clones, 70% to 90% of them singletons; the top ten hold around 0.0099%. These data are also associated with another study on human thymus T cells. From that paper: Healthy Finnish infants undergoing corrective surgery for congenital heart defects were the donors. Corrective heart surgery yielded resections, and these provided the thymus tissue. Apparent bias marked the V and J gene usage of thymic and blood repertoires. Overlap was high between thymic repertoires from unrelated individuals, as reported in related research.

The genes are TRBV28 and TRBJ2-1, with TRBD1 identical over 9 bases. Sequencing was carried out using thymocytes. The TCR sequence derives from a girl in the first two years of life with a congenital heart defect. DNA for the CDR3: TGTGCCAGCAGTTTACGACAGGGGGATTCGGATGAGCAGTTCTTC. Translating it yields CASSLRQGDSDEQFF.